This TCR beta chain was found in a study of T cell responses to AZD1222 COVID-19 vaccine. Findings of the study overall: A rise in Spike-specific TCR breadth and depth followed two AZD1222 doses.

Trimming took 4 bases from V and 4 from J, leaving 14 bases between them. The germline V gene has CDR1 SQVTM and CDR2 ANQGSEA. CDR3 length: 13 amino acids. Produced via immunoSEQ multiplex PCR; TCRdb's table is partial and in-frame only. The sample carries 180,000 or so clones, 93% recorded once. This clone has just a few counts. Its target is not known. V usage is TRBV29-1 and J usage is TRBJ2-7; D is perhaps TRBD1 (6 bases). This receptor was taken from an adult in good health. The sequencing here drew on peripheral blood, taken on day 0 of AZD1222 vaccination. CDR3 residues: CSVGKGGGYEQYF. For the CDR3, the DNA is TGCAGCGTTGGAAAAGGGGGTGGATACGAGCAGTACTTC.